One sample yielded the 17 T cell receptor beta chains listed below, sequenced in a study of T cells in Graves' hyperthyroidism and ophthalmopathy. RNA transcripts gave rise to amplified TCR beta CDR3 regions. Primed by the HTBI set, a first-round RT-PCR was run on the TCR CDR3. TCRdb analysed the multiplex PCR reads with MiXCR anew, one entry per CDR3 protein. The data contain some 300,000 distinct CDR3 sequences, roughly 19% of them seen just once; the ten biggest clones take up roughly 39%. The sample consisted of blood. The receptors originated from a middle-aged man with Graves' ophthalmopathy.

This clonotype was detected ten times or more. The rearrangement links TRBV7-2 to TRBJ2-7; D gene unclear. Germline CDR1 SGHTA, CDR2 FQGNSA. Trimming cost V 3 bases and J 0 bases, with 12 bases left between them. This CDR3 has 15 amino acids. Written as DNA, the CDR3 is TGTGCCAGCAGCTTCCGAGCAATTAACTCCTACGAGCAGTACTTC. Its protein product is CASSFRAINSYEQYF.

This clonotype was seen a handful of times. The gene calls are TRBV7-8 and TRBJ2-1; maybe TRBD1 (6 bases). Trimming left V 3 bases short and J 5 bases short, with 17 bases between. Germline assignment: CDR1 SGHVS and CDR2 FQNEAQ. The CDR3 runs 16 residues. As DNA, the CDR3 is TGTGCCAGCAGCTTCGACAGGCTGTGGGGGAACAATGAGCAGTTCTTC. Encoded protein: CASSFDRLWGNNEQFF.

V is TRBV28 and J is TRBJ2-7; D not resolved. CDR1 and CDR2 (germline): MDHEN, SYDVKM. This CDR3 comprises 14 residues. V lost 3 bases to trimming and J lost 0 bases, with 9 bases between them. CDR3 amino acids: CASSFHKSSYEQYF. The CDR3 DNA is TGTGCCAGCAGTTTCCACAAGAGCTCCTACGAGCAGTACTTC.

CDR3 coding DNA: TGTGCCACCAGTGGCCGGGACTCCCCCTACAATGAGCAGTTCTTC. Translated: CATSGRDSPYNEQFF. The chain is built from TRBV24-1 and TRBJ2-1; possibly TRBD2 for D (6 bases). The CDR3 is made up of 15 amino acids. V was clipped by 5 bases and J by 2 bases, with 12 bases between them. CDR1 is KGHDR and CDR2 is SFDVKD in the germline V gene.

In its sample, this clonotype was seen once. The chain joins TRBV7-3 to TRBJ2-1; a possible D gene is TRBD2 (5 bases). Germline V CDR1 and CDR2: SGHTA, FQGTGA. This CDR3 spans 14 amino acids. V was trimmed by 5 bases and J by 5 bases, leaving 13 bases between them. The CDR3 loop is CASSLGLIDNEQFF. The CDR3 region has the DNA TGTGCCAGCAGCCTCGGACTGATCGACAATGAGCAGTTCTTC. Filled out from reference TRBV7-3 and TRBJ2-1, the complete variable domain reads GAGVSQTPSNKVTEKGKYVELRCDPISGHTALYWYRQSLGQGPEFLIYFQGTGAADDSGLPNDRFFAVRPEGSVSTLKIQRTERGDSAVYLCASSLGLIDNEQFFGPGTRLTVL.

This clonotype showed up many times. This sequence joins TRBV11-2 and TRBJ1-1; perhaps TRBD1 as D (6 bases). Trimming left V 1 base short and J 5 bases short, with 8 bases between. This CDR3 contains 13 residues. CDR1 SGHAT and CDR2 FQNNGV come from the germline V gene. CDR3 bases: TGTGCCAGCAGCTTAGTAGGGGGAACTGAAGCTTTCTTT. Protein sequence: CASSLVGGTEAFF.

In this sample, this clonotype turned up many times. This chain connects TRBV6-1 to TRBJ1-2; 8 nucleotides line up with TRBD1. Germline lookup yields CDR1 MNHNS and CDR2 SASEGT. The CDR3 covers 15 residues. The junction had 8 bases not matched to a gene; V was cut back by 4 bases and J by 4 bases. The CDR3 DNA reads as TGTGCCAGCAGTGTCCAAACAGGGGGTGTCTATGGCTACACCTTC. As protein: CASSVQTGGVYGYTF.

This clonotype was counted at least ten times. This chain connects TRBV28 to TRBJ2-1; 9 nucleotides agree with TRBD2. Germline values: CDR1 MDHEN, CDR2 SYDVKM. V was clipped by 5 bases and J by 0 bases; unmatched bases: 2. This CDR3 region has 15 residues. The CDR3 loop is CASSRLAVSYNEQFF. CDR3 DNA sequence: TGTGCCAGCAGTAGACTAGCGGTCTCCTACAATGAGCAGTTCTTC.

The rearrangement links TRBV6-1 to TRBJ2-5; 8 bases fit TRBD1. Germline V gene lookup returns CDR1 MNHNS and CDR2 SASEGT. The trim removed 2 bases at V and 4 bases at J, leaving 3 bases unmatched. CDR3 size: 14 residues. CDR3 in amino acids: CASSEPGGTETQYF. The CDR3 DNA follows: TGTGCCAGCAGTGAACCAGGGGGCACAGAGACCCAGTACTTC.

V is TRBV29-1 and J is TRBJ1-2; D gene ambiguous. CDR1 is SQVTM and CDR2 is ANQGSEA in the germline V gene. This CDR3 is built from 13 residues. Trimming shortened V by 5 bases and J by 8 bases, and 18 bases separated the two germline ends. CDR3 nucleotide sequence: TGCAGCGTTACTCGGATGATCGAGTCCGGCTACACCTTC. Translating it yields CSVTRMIESGYTF.

In its sample, this clonotype was seen many times. The rearrangement links TRBV18 to TRBJ2-7; weak D call: TRBD2 (5 bases). V dropped 3 bases and J dropped 4 bases, with 10 bases sitting between them. Germline V gene data show CDR1 as KGHSH and CDR2 as LQKENI. The length of the CDR3 is 13 residues. CDR3 sequence: CASSPRRGYEQYF. In DNA, the CDR3 is TGTGCCAGCTCACCCCGCCGGGGATACGAGCAGTACTTC.

This clonotype was observed at least ten times. The J gene is TRBJ1-1, the V gene TRBV2; 8 bases are a match to TRBD1. The CDR3 totals 13 residues. Per germline, CDR1 SNHLY and CDR2 FYNNEI. The V gene end was trimmed by 11 bases and the J gene end by 0 bases; junction bases not matched to a gene: 5. CDR3 residues: CAVGQGMNTEAFF. The CDR3 DNA reads as TGTGCCGTCGGACAGGGTATGAACACTGAAGCTTTCTTT.

The chain employs TRBV20-1 and TRBJ2-5; D remains ambiguous. The CDR3 is made up of 13 amino acids. Looked up from germline, CDR1 is DFQATT and CDR2 is SNEGSKA (reference sequence). With 5 bases removed from V and 4 bases from J, the gap between germline ends came to 14 bases. CDR3 protein: CSAGKSSGETQYF. The CDR3 DNA is TGCAGTGCTGGGAAGTCTTCGGGAGAGACCCAGTACTTC.

This clonotype was observed a few times. V is TRBV6-1 and J is TRBJ2-7, with TRBD2 matching 10 bases. Germline V lookup: CDR1 MNHNS, CDR2 SASEGT. V was clipped by 6 bases and J by 2 bases; unmatched bases: 7. This CDR3 has 15 amino acids. The CDR3 here is CASRSASGGAYEQYF. The DNA of the CDR3 is TGTGCCAGCAGATCCGCCAGCGGGGGGGCCTACGAGCAGTACTTC.

This clonotype occurred a few times. The V call is TRBV7-3, the J call TRBJ2-4, with a tentative D call TRBD2 (6 bases). V shed 2 bases and J shed 8 bases, with 13 bases lying between them. The CDR3 is 14 residues long. From germline, CDR1 is SGHTA and CDR2 FQGTGA. CDR3: CASSLGLKKDIQYF. The DNA for the CDR3 is TGTGCCAGCAGCTTAGGACTAAAGAAAGACATTCAGTACTTC.

J is TRBJ2-5 and V is TRBV24-1; D is possibly TRBD1 or TRBD2 (5 bases each). The V gene's germline CDR1 is KGHDR and CDR2 SFDVKD. The CDR3 consists of 13 residues. Trimming cost V 3 bases and J 4 bases, with 8 bases left between them. CDR3 in DNA: TGTGCCACCAGTGATGGGACCTTAGAGACCCAGTACTTC. Translation: CATSDGTLETQYF.

V usage is TRBV7-6 and J usage is TRBJ1-3, with D hard to call. Trimming left V 5 bases short and J 3 bases short, with 14 bases between. Germline values: CDR1 SGHVS, CDR2 FNYEAQ. CDR3 length: 15 amino acids. This CDR3 reads CASSGLGIGGNTIYF. DNA of the CDR3: TGTGCCAGCAGCGGACTCGGGATCGGTGGAAACACCATATATTTT. The full variable domain, in which reference TRBV7-6 and TRBJ1-3 provide the parts outside the CDR3, is GAGVSQSPRYKVTKRGQDVALRCDPISGHVSLYWYRQALGQGPEFLTYFNYEAQQDKSGLPNDRFSAERPEGSISTLTIQRTEQRDSAMYRCASSGLGIGGNTIYFGEGSWLTVV.